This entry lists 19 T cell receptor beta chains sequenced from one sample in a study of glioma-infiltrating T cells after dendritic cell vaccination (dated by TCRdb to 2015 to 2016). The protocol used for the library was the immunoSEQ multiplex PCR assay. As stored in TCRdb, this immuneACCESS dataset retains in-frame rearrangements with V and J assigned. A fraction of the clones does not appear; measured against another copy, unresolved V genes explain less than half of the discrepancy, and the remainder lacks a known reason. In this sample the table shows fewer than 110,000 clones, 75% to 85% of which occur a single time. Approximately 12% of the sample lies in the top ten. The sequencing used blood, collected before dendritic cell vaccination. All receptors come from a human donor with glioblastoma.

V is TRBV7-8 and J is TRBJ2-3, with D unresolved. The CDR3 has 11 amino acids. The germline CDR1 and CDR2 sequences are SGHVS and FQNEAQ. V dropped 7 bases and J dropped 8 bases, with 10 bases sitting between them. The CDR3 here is CASTLPVTQYF. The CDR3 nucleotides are TGTGCCAGCACCCTGCCGGTTACGCAGTATTTT.

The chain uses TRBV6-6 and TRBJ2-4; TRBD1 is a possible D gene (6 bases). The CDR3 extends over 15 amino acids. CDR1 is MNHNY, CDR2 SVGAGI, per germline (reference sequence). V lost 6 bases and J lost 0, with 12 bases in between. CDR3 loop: CASSEPGQAKNIQYF. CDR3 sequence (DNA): TGTGCCAGCAGCGAGCCGGGACAAGCCAAAAACATTCAGTACTTC.

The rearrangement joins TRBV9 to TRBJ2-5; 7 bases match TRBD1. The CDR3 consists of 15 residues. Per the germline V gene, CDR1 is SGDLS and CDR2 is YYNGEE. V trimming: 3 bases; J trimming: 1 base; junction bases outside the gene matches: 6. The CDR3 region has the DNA TGTGCCAGCAGCGCAACAACAGGGGTCCAAGAGACCCAGTACTTC. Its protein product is CASSATTGVQETQYF.

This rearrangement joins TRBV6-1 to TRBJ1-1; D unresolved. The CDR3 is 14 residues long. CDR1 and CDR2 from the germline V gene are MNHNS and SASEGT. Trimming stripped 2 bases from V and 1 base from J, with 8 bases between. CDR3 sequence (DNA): TGTGCCAGCAGTGAAAAACGACAGAACACTGAAGCTTTCTTT. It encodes CASSEKRQNTEAFF.

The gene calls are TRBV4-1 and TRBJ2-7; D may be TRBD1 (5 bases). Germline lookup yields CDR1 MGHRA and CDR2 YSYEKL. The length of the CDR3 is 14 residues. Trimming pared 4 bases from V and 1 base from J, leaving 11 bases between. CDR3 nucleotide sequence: TGCGCCAGCAGCCCCCTAGACAGATCCTACGAGCAGTACTTC. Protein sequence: CASSPLDRSYEQYF.

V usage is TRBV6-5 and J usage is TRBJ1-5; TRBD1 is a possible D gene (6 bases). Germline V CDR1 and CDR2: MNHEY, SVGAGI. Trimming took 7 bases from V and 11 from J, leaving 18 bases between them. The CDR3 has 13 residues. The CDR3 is CASNQGGESTQHF. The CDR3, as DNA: TGTGCCAGCAATCAAGGGGGGGAATCGACCCAGCATTTT.

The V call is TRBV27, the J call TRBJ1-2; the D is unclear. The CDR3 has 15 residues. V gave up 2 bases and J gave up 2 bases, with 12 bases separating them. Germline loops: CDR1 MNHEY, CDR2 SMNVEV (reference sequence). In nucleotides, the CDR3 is TGTGCCAGCAGTTTAAGGCTCCCGGGAAACTATGGCTACACCTTC. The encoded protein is CASSLRLPGNYGYTF.

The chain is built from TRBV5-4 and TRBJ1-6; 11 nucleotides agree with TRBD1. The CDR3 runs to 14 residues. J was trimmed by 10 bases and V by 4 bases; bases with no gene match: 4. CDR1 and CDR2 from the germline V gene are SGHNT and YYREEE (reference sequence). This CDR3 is CASSPDRGHSPLHF. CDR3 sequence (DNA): TGTGCCAGCAGCCCGGACAGGGGGCACTCACCCCTCCACTTT.

CDR3 amino acids: CATRQHRNTEAFF. Here the CDR3 DNA reads TGTGCCACTAGACAGCACCGAAACACTGAAGCTTTCTTT. The chain couples TRBV6-6 to TRBJ1-1; a weak D match, TRBD1 (5 bases). The CDR3 consists of 13 residues. With 10 bases removed from V and 2 bases from J, the gap between germline ends came to 14 bases. Germline loops: CDR1 MNHNY, CDR2 SVGAGI (reference sequence).

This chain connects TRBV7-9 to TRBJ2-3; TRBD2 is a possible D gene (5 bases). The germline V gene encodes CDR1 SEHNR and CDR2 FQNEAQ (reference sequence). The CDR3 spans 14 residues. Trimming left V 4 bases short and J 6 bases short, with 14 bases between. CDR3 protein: CASSSLAREDTQYF. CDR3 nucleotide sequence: TGTGCCAGCAGCTCTTTAGCGAGGGAGGATACGCAGTATTTT.

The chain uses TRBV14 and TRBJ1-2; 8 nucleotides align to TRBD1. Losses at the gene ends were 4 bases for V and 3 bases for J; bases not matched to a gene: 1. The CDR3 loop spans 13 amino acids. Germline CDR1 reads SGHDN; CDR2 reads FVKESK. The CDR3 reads CASSLGQDYGYTF. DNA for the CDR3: TGTGCCAGCAGCCTGGGACAGGACTATGGCTACACCTTC.

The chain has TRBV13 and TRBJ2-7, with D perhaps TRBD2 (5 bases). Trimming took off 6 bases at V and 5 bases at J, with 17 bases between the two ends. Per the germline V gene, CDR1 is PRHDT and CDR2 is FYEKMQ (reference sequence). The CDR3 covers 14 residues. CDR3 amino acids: CASSEVPSGDEQYF. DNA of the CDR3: TGTGCCAGCAGTGAAGTTCCGAGCGGTGACGAGCAGTACTTC.

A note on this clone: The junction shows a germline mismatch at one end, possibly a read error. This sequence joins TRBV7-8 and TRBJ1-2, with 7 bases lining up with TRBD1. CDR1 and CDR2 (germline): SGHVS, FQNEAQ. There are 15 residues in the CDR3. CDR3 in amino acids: CASSARDRRNDGYTF. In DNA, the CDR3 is TGTGCCAGCAGCGCCCGGGACAGACGTAACGATGGCTACACCTTC. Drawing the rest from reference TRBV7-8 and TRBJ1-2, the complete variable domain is GAGVSQSPRYKVAKRGQDVALRCDPISGHVSLFWYQQALGQGPEFLTYFQNEAQLDKSGLPSDRFFAERPEGSVSTLKIQRTQQEDSAVYLCASSARDRRNDGYTFGSGTRLTVV.

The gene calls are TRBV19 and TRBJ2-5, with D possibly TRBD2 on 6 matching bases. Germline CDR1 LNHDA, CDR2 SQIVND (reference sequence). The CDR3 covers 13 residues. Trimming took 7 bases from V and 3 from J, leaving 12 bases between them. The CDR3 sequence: CASTRPGEETQYF. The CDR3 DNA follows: TGTGCCAGTACTAGACCGGGGGAAGAGACCCAGTACTTC.

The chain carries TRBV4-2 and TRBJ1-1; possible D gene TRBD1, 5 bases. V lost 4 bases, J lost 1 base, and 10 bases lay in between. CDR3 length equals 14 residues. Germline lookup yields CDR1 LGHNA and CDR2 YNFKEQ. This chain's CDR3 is CASSLQGENTEAFF. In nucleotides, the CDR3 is TGTGCCAGCAGCCTTCAGGGCGAGAACACTGAAGCTTTCTTT.

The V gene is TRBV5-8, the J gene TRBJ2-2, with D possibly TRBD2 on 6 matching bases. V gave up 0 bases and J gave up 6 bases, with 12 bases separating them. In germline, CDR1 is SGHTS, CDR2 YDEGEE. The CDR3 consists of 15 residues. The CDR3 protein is CASSLEMSGAGELFF. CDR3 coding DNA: TGTGCCAGCAGCTTGGAGATGTCGGGGGCCGGGGAGCTGTTTTTT.

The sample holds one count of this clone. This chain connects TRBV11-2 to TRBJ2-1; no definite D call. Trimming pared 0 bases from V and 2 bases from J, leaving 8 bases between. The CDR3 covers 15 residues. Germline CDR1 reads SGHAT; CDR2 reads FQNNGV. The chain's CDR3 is CASSLEARTYNEQFF. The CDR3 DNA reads TGTGCCAGCAGCTTAGAGGCTAGGACCTACAATGAGCAGTTCTTC. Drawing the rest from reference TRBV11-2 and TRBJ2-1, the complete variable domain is EAGVAQSPRYKIIEKRQSVAFWCNPISGHATLYWYQQILGQGPKLLIQFQNNGVVDDSQLPKDRFSAERLKGVDSTLKIQPAKLEDSAVYLCASSLEARTYNEQFFGPGTRLTVL.

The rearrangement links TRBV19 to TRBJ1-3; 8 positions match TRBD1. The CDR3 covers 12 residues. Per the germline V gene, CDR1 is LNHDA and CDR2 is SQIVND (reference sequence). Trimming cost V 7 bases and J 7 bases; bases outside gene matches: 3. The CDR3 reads CASKDRVNTIYF. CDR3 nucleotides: TGTGCCAGTAAGGACAGGGTTAACACCATATATTTT.

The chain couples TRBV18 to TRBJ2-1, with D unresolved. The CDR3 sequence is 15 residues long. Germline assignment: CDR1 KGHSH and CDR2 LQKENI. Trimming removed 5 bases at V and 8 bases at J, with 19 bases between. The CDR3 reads CASSETSGFVDEQFF. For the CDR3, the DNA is TGTGCCAGCTCAGAGACTTCTGGGTTCGTGGATGAGCAGTTCTTC. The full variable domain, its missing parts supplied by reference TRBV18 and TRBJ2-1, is NAGVMQNPRHLVRRRGQEARLRCSPMKGHSHVYWYRQLPEEGLKFMVYLQKENIIDESGMPKERFSAEFPKEGPSILRIQQVVRGDSAAYFCASSETSGFVDEQFFGPGTRLTVL.